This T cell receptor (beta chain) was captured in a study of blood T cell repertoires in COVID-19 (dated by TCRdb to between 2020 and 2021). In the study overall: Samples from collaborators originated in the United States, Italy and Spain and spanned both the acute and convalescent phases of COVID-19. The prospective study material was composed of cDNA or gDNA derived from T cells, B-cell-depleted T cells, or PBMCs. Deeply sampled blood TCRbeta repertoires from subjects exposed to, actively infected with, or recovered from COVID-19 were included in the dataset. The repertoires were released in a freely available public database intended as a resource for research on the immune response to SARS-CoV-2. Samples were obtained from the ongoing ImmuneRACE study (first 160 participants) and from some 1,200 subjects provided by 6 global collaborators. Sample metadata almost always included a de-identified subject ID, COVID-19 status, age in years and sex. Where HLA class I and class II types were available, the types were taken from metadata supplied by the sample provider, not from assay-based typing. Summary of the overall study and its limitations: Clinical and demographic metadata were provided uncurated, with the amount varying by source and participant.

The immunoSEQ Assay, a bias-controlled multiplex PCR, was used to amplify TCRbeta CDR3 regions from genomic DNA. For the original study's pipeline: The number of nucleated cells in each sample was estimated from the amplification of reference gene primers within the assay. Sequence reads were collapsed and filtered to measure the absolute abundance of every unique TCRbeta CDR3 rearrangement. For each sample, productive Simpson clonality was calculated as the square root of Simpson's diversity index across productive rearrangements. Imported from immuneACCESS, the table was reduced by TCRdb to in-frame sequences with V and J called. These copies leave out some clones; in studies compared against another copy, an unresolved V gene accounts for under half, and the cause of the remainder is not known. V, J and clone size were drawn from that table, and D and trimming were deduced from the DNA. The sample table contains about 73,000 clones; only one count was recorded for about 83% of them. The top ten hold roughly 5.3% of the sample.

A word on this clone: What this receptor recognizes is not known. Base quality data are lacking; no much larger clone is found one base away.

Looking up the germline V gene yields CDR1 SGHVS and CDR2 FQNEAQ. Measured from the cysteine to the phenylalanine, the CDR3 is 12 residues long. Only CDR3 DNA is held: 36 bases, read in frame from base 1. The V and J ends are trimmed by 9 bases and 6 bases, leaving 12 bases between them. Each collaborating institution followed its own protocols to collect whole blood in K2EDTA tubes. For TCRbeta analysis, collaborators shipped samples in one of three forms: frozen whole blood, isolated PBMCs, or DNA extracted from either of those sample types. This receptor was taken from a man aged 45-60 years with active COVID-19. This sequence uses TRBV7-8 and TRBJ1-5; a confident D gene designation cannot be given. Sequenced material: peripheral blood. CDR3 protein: CASSTPGQPQHF. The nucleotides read TGTGCCAGTTCCACCCCCGGTCAGCCCCAGCATTTT.